Following are 8 T cell receptor beta chains from one sample sequenced in a study of blood T cells in healthy people across ages. For the second PCR, which ran for 7 to 11 cycles, a sample-barcoded 5' primer and a J-beta primer mix were used. TCRdb passed the 5' RACE reads through MiXCR, listing each CDR3 protein once. The data contain fewer than 1,000,000 distinct CDR3 sequences, around two fifths of them singletons. Sequencing used blood. The receptor source for this set is a man aged 60 to 69 in good health.

The rearrangement joins TRBV6-5 to TRBJ2-3, with 13 bases that match TRBD2. CDR1 and CDR2 from the germline V gene are MNHEY and SVGAGI. V trimming: 8 bases; J trimming: 6 bases; junction bases outside the gene matches: 8. The CDR3 is 15 amino acids. CDR3 nucleotides: TGTGCCAGCGCTCCCTCACTAGCGGGGGGGGATACGCAGTATTTT. It yields the protein CASAPSLAGGDTQYF.

About this clonotype itself: The junction shows a germline mismatch at one end, possibly a read error. The chain links TRBV6-5 to TRBJ2-7, with TRBD2 identical over 11 bases. CDR3 length: 15 residues. From germline, CDR1 is MNHEY and CDR2 SVGAGI. CDR3 bases: TGTGCCAGCAGAGATAGCGGGGGGGCCTTTTACGGGCAGTACTTC. It is translated as CASRDSGGAFYGQYF.

The CDR3 sequence: CSLKRGRGDTQYF. CDR3 nucleotides: TGCAGCCTTAAGAGGGGGCGGGGAGATACGCAGTATTTT. The V call is TRBV29-1, the J call TRBJ2-3; D is perhaps TRBD1 (7 bases). The CDR3 runs 13 residues. Germline values: CDR1 SQVTM, CDR2 ANQGSEA. Trimming took off 8 bases at V and 5 bases at J, with 17 bases between the two ends.

The J gene is TRBJ1-5, the V gene TRBV2, with 11 bases lining up with TRBD1. This CDR3 is 15 amino acids long. Germline V gene data show CDR1 as SNHLY and CDR2 as FYNNEI. J lost 6 bases, V lost 2 bases, and 3 bases had no gene match. The CDR3 coding sequence is TGTGCCAGCAGTGAATTCGGGACAGGGGGTCAGCCCCAGCATTTT. Translating it yields CASSEFGTGGQPQHF.

In its sample, this clonotype was seen a few times. The V and J genes are TRBV20-1 and TRBJ2-2, with D possibly matching TRBD2 (7 bases). The V and J ends lost 1 base and 4 bases respectively, with 19 bases between them. Germline assignment: CDR1 DFQATT and CDR2 SNEGSKA (reference sequence). There are 17 residues in the CDR3. The CDR3 nucleotides read TGCAGTGCTAGAGGGTTTCAAGGGGGGGTGGTCACCGGGGAGCTGTTTTTT. Protein product: CSARGFQGGVVTGELFF.

V and J are TRBV29-1 and TRBJ2-3; D is possibly TRBD1 (5 bases). The V end was cut by 6 bases, the J end by 4 bases, with 14 bases between. The CDR3 has 13 residues. Per the germline V gene, CDR1 is SQVTM and CDR2 is ANQGSEA. Written as DNA, the CDR3 is TGCAGCGTGGCCCCTACAGGAGCAGATACGCAGTATTTT. As protein: CSVAPTGADTQYF.

This clonotype was counted a few times. The V call is TRBV21-1, the J call TRBJ2-5; the table gives TRBD1 as D, unverified against the DNA. TRBV21-1 is classified as a pseudogene. The CDR3 extends over 18 amino acids. The DNA of the CDR3 is TGTGCCAGCAGCAAAGCGCTTTGCAGGGGGCAGGATCAAGAGACCCAGTACTTC. Protein product: CASSKALCRGQDQETQYF.

The rearrangement joins TRBV5-1 to TRBJ2-5; possible D gene TRBD2, 6 bases. V lost 3 bases and J 11 bases, leaving 20 bases between the germline ends. Germline V CDR1 and CDR2: SGHRS, YFSETQ. This CDR3 spans 14 amino acids. For the CDR3, the DNA is TGCGCCAGCAGCTCCCGGACAAACTCGGGAGAGCAGTACTTC. This sequence encodes CASSSRTNSGEQYF.